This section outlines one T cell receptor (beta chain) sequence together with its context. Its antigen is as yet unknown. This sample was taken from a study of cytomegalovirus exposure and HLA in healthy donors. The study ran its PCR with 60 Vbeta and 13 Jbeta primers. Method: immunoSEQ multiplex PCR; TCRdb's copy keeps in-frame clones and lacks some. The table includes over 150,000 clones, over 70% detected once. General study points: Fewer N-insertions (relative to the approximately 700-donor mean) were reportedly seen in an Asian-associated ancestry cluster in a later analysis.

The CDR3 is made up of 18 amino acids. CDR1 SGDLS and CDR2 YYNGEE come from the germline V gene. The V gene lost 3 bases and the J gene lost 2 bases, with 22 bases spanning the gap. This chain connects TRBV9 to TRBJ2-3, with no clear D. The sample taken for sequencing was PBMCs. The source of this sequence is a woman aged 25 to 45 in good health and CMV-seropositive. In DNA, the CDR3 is TGTGCCAGCAGCGCCCCTCTGTGGGCAGGATCACCCACAGATACGCAGTATTTT. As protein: CASSAPLWAGSPTDTQYF.